This T cell receptor beta chain was recovered during a study of T cell repertoires in cytomegalovirus infection. Study-level information: Selection of CMV epitopes for the study included recently identified HLA-C-restricted and well-studied HLA-B-restricted ones. Matching HLA type and CMV infection were both indicated by public TCR beta signatures.

Points on this clonotype: The antigen remains unidentified. At one of its ends the junction is not consistent with the germline gene, which may arise from a read error.

TCRdb itself ran the reads through MiXCR, one entry per CDR3 protein. The table includes about 830,000 distinct CDR3 sequences, around a third detected once. Per germline, CDR1 LNHNV and CDR2 YYDKDF (reference sequence). This CDR3 spans 14 amino acids. Whole-study results and caveats: Ex vivo, HLA-C-restricted CMV-specific TCR beta clonotypes prevailed over the rest of the response.

The rearrangement joins TRBV15 to TRBJ2-1, with D perhaps TRBD1 (8 bases). The source is a human donor in good health (CMV status not recorded). Some clones in this sample may be carry-over from other donors' samples. Sequencing used cultured CD8+ T cells from PBMCs, obtained from culture after CMV antigen stimulation. CDR3 coding DNA: TGTGCCACCAGCATACAGGGGGACTACAATGAGCAGTTGTTC. It is translated as CATSIQGDYNEQLF.